This T cell receptor (beta chain) was captured by sequencing in a study of T cell repertoires in cytomegalovirus infection (dated by TCRdb to about 2019). For context, the study as a whole: Recently identified HLA-C-restricted CMV epitopes, whose presentation resists viral immunomodulation, were targeted by peptide stimulations together with well-studied HLA-B-restricted epitopes. The HLA type of each donor mattered for the analysis, because public TCR beta signatures pointed to carriage of CMV infection along with the matching HLA type. The paper as a whole reports these results and caveats: Cumulative frequency of public TCR beta family members discriminated carriers of CMV infection plus the relevant HLA type in this cohort and an independent 352-donor cohort. The ex vivo response was dominated by HLA-C-restricted CMV-specific TCR beta clonotypes, which also provided the single most frequent clonotype in two of eight donors.

The sample holds many counts of this clonotype. Its specific antigen is unknown. Base qualities are not at hand, and no much larger clone is one base apart. Germline trimming amounts to 7 bases on V and 4 bases on J, with 9 as the count of junction bases outside the gene matches. Spanning cysteine to phenylalanine, the CDR3 consists of 15 amino acids. CDR3 DNA only is kept here, 45 bases in frame from base 1. Per the germline V gene, SGHVS is the CDR1 and FQNEAQ is the CDR2. The data were produced on an Illumina HiSeq 1500. TCRdb itself trimmed the public reads at Q25 with fastp, ran MiXCR and retained productive beta chains. Rows matching on CDR3 protein sequence are summarized as one entry with the most common DNA and genes. The sample table holds 650,000 to 850,000 distinct CDR3 sequences, of which roughly 29% were seen once. The ten largest account for around 12% of the sample. The sample's treatment or condition label is to be understood as: in vitro stimulation with specific CMV peptide epitopes to enrich CMV-specific T cells.

The clonotype was recovered from a human donor in good health (CMV status not recorded). Some clones in this sample may be carry-over from other donors' samples. Here the sequenced sample was cultured CD8+ T cells from PBMCs, taken from culture after CMV antigen stimulation. The chain is made from TRBV7-8 and TRBJ1-3; 8 nucleotides in the junction match TRBD1. The CDR3 amino acid sequence is: CASKHRTGPGNTIYF. The sequenced DNA is TGTGCCAGCAAACACAGGACAGGGCCCGGAAACACCATATATTTT.